This TCR beta chain was profiled in a study of shared clonotypes between healthy human individuals. Every subset had its genomic DNA shared out evenly among several immunoSEQ plates. Sequencing was performed with immunoSEQ multiplex PCR; in TCRdb, only in-frame clones are kept and a portion is missing. Seen here are 400,000 to 600,000 clones, 60% to 80% observed once, and the top ten hold around 12%. Healthy HIV-negative adults with no recent acute infections or vaccinations were recruited as donors. CDR1 is LNHDA and CDR2 is SQIVND in the germline V gene (reference sequence). CDR3 length: 16 amino acids. V was pared by 7 bases and J by 6 bases, with 11 bases of the junction left unmatched.

Sequencing used PBMCs. The chain links TRBV19 to TRBJ2-1; 11 bases match TRBD2. This sequence was found in a woman in her thirties or forties in good health. Some clones in this sample may be carry-over from other donors' samples. The DNA for the CDR3 is TGTGCCAGTAAACGGGACACTAGCGGGAGATTCAATGAGCAGTTCTTC. It translates to CASKRDTSGRFNEQFF. The full variable domain, completed using reference TRBV19 and TRBJ2-1, is DGGITQSPKYLFRKEGQNVTLSCEQNLNHDAMYWYRQDPGQGLRLIYYSQIVNDFQKGDIAEGYSVSREKKESFPLTVTSAQKNPTAFYLCASKRDTSGRFNEQFFGPGTRLTVL.